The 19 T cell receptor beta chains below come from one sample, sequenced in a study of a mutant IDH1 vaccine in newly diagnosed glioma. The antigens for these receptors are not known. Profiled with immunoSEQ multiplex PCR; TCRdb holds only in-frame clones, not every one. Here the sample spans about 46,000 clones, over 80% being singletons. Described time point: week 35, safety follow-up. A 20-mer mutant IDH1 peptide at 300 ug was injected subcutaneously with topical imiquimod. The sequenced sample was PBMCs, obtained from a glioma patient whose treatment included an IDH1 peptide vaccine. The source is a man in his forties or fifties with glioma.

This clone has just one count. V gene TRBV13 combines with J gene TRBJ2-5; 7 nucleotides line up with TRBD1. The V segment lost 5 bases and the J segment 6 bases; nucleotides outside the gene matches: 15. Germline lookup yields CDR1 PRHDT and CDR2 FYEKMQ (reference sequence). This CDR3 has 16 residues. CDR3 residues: CASSTRDSPVRKTQYF. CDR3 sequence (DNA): TGTGCCAGCAGCACCCGGGACAGCCCGGTAAGGAAGACCCAGTACTTC.

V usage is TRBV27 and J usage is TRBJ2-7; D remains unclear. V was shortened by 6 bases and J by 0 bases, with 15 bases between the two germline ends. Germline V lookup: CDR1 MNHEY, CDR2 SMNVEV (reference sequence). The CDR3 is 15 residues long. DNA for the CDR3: TGTGCCAGCAGCGACCTTGGGTCGAGCTCCTACGAGCAGTACTTC. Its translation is CASSDLGSSSYEQYF.

The CDR3 protein is CASTMVTGGSGNTIYF. The CDR3 nucleotides read TGTGCCAGTACCATGGTAACAGGGGGCTCTGGAAACACCATATATTTT. The rearrangement uses TRBV19 and TRBJ1-3; 8 positions agree with TRBD1. Germline CDR1 and CDR2: LNHDA and SQIVND (reference sequence). This CDR3 is built from 16 residues. V shed 7 bases and J 0 bases; nucleotides not matched to a gene: 8.

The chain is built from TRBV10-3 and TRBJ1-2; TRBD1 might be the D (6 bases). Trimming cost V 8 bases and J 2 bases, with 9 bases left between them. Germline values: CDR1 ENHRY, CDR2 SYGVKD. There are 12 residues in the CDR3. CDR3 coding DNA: TGTGCCATCGGACAGTTGAACTATGGCTACACCTTC. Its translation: CAIGQLNYGYTF.

The DNA of the CDR3 is TGTGCCAGCAGTTTATGGAGGACAAACGGCGGTAATCAGCCCCAGCATTTT. Its translation is CASSLWRTNGGNQPQHF. The V call is TRBV28, the J call TRBJ1-5, with a weak D call TRBD1 (5 bases). Germline CDR1 is MDHEN and CDR2 is SYDVKM. Trimming removed 0 bases from V and 4 bases from J, with 16 bases in between. The CDR3 is made up of 17 amino acids. The full variable domain, rest sourced from reference TRBV28 and TRBJ1-5, is DVKVTQSSRYLVKRTGEKVFLECVQDMDHENMFWYRQDPGLGLRLIYFSYDVKMKEKGDIPEGYSVSREKKERFSLILESASTNQTSMYLCASSLWRTNGGNQPQHFGDGTRLSIL.

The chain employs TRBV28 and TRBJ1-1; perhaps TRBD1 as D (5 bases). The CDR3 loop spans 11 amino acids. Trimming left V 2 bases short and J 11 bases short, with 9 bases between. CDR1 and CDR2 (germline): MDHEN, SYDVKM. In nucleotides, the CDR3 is TGTGCCAGCAGTTTAACGGGGCATGCTTTCTTT. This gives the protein CASSLTGHAFF.

CDR3 coding DNA: TGTGCCAGCAGCTTTAGGGGAACTGAGCAGTTCTTC. Translating it yields CASSFRGTEQFF. This chain links TRBV11-3 with TRBJ2-1; tentative D call: TRBD1 (5 bases). Germline-derived CDR1 and CDR2 are SGHNT and YENEEA. The CDR3 length is 12 residues. The germline V and J ends were trimmed by 3 bases and 9 bases, with 9 bases remaining between them.

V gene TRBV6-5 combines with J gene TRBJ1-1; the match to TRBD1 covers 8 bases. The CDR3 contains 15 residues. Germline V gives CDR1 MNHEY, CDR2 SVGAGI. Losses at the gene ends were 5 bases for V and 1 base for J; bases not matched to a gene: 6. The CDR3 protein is CASSGSGTGNTEAFF. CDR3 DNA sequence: TGTGCCAGCAGTGGATCCGGGACAGGGAACACTGAAGCTTTCTTT.

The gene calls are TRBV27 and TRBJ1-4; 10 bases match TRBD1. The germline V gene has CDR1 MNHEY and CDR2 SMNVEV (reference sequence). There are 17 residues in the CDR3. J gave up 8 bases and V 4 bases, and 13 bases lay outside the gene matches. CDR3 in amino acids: CASSSRRRQGAWEKLFF. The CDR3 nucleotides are TGTGCCAGCAGTTCCCGTCGAAGACAGGGGGCTTGGGAAAAACTGTTTTTT. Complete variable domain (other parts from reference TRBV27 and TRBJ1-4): EAQVTQNPRYLITVTGKKLTVTCSQNMNHEYMSWYRQDPGLGLRQIYYSMNVEVTDKGDVPEGYKVSRKEKRNFPLILESPSPNQTSLYFCASSSRRRQGAWEKLFFGSGTQLSVL.

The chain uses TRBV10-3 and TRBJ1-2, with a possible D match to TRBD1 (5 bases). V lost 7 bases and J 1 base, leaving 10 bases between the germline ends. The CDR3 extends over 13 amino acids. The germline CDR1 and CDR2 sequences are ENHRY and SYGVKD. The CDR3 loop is CAINQGGNYGYTF. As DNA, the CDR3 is TGTGCCATCAATCAGGGAGGTAACTATGGCTACACCTTC.

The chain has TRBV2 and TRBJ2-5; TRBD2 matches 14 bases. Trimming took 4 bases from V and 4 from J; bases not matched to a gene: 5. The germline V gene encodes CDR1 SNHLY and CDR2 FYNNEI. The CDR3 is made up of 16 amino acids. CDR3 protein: CASSGGLAGEGETQYF. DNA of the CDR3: TGTGCCAGCAGTGGGGGACTAGCGGGAGAAGGAGAGACCCAGTACTTC.

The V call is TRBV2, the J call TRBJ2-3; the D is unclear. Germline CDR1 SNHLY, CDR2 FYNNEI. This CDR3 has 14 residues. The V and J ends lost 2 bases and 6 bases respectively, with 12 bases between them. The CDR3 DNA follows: TGTGCCAGCAGTGAACCCCCATATGGGGATACGCAGTATTTT. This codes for CASSEPPYGDTQYF.

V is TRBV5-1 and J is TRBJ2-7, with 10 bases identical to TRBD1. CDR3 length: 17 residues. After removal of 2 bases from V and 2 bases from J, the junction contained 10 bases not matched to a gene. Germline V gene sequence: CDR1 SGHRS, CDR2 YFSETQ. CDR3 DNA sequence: TGCGCCAGCAGCTTAGGACAAGACAGGGGGCGAACCTACGAGCAGTACTTC. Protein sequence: CASSLGQDRGRTYEQYF.

The CDR3 nucleotides read TGTGCCAGCCGAGTGAGCCGACAGGGGAACACCGGGGAGCTGTTTTTT. This sequence encodes CASRVSRQGNTGELFF. This chain links TRBV2 with TRBJ2-2; 7 bases fit TRBD1. Germline V gives CDR1 SNHLY, CDR2 FYNNEI. V dropped 8 bases and J dropped 1; count of bases not matched to a gene: 10. The CDR3 runs 16 residues. The whole variable domain, remainder taken from reference TRBV2 and TRBJ2-2, is EPEVTQTPSHQVTQMGQEVILRCVPISNHLYFYWYRQILGQKVEFLVSFYNNEISEKSEIFDDQFSVERPDGSNFTLKIRSTKLEDSAMYFCASRVSRQGNTGELFFGEGSRLTVL.

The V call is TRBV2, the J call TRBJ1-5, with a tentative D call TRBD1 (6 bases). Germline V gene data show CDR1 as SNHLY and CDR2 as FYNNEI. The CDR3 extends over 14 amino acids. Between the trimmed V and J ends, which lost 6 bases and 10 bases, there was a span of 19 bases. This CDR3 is CASSGQGLLSPQHF. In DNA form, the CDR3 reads TGTGCCAGCAGCGGGCAGGGGCTTTTGAGTCCCCAGCATTTT.

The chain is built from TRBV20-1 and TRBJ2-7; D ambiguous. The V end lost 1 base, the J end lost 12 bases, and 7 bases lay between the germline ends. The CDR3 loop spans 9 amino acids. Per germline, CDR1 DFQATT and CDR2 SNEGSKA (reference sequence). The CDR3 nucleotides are TGCAGTGCTAGAGGGGAACGGTACTTC. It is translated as CSARGERYF.

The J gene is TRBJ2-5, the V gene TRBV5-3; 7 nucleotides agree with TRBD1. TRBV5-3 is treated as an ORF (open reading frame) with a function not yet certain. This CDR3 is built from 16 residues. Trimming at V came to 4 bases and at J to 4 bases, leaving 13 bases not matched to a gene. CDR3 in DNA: TGTGCCAGAAGCCTACAGGGGATGCACCCGGGAGAGACCCAGTACTTC. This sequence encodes CARSLQGMHPGETQYF.

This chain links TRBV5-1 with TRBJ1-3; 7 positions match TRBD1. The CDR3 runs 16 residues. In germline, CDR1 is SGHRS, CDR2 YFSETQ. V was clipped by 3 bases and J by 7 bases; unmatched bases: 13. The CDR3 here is CASSYGHRGNTNTIYF. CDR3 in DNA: TGCGCCAGCAGCTATGGTCACAGGGGCAATACGAACACCATATATTTT.

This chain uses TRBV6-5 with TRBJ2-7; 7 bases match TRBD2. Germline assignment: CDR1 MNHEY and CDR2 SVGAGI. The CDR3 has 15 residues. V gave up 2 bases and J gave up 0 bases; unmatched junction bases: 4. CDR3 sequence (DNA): TGTGCCAGCAGTTACATGACTAGCCACTCCTACGAGCAGTACTTC. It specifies CASSYMTSHSYEQYF.